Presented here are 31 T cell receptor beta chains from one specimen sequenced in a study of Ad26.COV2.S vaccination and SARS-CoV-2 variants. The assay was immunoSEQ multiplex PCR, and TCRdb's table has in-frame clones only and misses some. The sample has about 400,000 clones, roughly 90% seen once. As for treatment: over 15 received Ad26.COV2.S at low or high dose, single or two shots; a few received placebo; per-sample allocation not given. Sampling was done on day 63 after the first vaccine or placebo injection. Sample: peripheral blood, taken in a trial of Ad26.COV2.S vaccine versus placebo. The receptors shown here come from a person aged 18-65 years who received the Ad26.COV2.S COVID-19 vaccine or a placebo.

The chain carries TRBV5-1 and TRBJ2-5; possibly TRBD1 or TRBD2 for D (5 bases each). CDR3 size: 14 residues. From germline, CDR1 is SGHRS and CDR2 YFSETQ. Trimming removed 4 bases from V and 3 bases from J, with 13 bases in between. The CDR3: CASSGDHPKETQYF. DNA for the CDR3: TGCGCCAGCAGCGGGGACCACCCTAAAGAGACCCAGTACTTC.

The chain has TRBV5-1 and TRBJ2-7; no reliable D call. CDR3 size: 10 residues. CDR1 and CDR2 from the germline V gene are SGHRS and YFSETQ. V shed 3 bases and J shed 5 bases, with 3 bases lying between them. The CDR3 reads CASSYHEQYF. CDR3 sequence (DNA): TGCGCCAGCAGCTACCACGAGCAGTACTTC.

The DNA for the CDR3 is TGCGCCAGCAGCTTGGGGACCTTCCAAGAGACCCAGTACTTC. This codes for CASSLGTFQETQYF. This chain uses TRBV5-1 with TRBJ2-5; D is uncertain. Trimming took 0 bases from V and 1 from J, leaving 7 bases between them. CDR1 is SGHRS and CDR2 is YFSETQ in the germline V gene. The CDR3 has 14 amino acids.

CDR3 in DNA: TGTGCCAGTAGTACTCCGGGTCCAGCTTCCTCAAAACCGTTCTTC. This translates into CASSTPGPASSKPFF. This sequence joins TRBV19 and TRBJ2-1; D not certain. Germline V gene data show CDR1 as LNHDA and CDR2 as SQIVND (reference sequence). Trimming stripped 4 bases from V and 15 bases from J, with 25 bases between. The CDR3 runs 15 residues.

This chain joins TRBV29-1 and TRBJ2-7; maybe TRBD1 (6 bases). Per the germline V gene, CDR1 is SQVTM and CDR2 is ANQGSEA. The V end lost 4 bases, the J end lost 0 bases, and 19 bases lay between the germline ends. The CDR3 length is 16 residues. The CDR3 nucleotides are TGCAGCGTTGGACAACAGGGCGCCTCGAGCTCCTACGAGCAGTACTTC. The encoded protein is CSVGQQGASSSYEQYF.

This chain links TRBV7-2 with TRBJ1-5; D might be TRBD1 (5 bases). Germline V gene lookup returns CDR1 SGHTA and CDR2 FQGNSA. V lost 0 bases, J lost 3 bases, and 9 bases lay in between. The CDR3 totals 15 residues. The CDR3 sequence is CASSLAAGPNQPQHF. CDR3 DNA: TGTGCCAGCAGCTTAGCCGCGGGACCCAATCAGCCCCAGCATTTT.

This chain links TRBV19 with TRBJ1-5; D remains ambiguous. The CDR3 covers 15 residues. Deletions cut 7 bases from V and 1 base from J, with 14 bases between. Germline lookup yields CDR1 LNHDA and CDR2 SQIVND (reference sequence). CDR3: CASKVQEGSNQPQHF. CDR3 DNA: TGTGCCAGTAAGGTCCAGGAGGGAAGCAATCAGCCCCAGCATTTT.

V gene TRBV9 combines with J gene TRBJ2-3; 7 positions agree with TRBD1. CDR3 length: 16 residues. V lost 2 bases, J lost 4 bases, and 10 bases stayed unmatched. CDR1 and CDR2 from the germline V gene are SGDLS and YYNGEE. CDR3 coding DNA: TGTGCCAGCAGCGTGGGAGACAGGGCCTTCGCAGATACGCAGTATTTT. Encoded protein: CASSVGDRAFADTQYF.

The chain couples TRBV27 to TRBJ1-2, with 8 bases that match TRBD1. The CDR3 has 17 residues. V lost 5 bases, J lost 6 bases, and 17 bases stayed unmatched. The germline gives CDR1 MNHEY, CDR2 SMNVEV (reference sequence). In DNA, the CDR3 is TGTGCCAGCAGTCCCCGGACAGGGAAGGCCTTAAGTGATGGCTACACCTTC. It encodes CASSPRTGKALSDGYTF.

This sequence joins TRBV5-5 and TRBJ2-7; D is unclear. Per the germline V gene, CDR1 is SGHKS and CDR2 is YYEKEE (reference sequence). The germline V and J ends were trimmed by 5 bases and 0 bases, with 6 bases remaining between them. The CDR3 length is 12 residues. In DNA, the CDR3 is TGTGCCAGCAGTCTTAGCTCCTACGAGCAGTACTTC. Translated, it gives CASSLSSYEQYF. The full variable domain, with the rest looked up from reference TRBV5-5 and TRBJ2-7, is DAGVTQSPTHLIKTRGQQVTLRCSPISGHKSVSWYQQVLGQGPQFIFQYYEKEERGRGNFPDRFSARQFPNYSSELNVNALLLGDSALYLCASSLSSYEQYFGPGTRLTVT.

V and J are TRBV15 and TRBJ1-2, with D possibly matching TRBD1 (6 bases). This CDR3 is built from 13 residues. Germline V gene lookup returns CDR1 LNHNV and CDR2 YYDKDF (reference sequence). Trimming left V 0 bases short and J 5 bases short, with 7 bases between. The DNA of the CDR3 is TGTGCCACCAGCAGAGAACAGGGATATGGCTACACCTTC. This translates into CATSREQGYGYTF.

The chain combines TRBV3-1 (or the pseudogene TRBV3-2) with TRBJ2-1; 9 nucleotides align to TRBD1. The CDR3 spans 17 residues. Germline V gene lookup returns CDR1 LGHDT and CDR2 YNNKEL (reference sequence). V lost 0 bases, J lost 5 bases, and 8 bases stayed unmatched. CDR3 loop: CASSQERNRGLDNEQFF. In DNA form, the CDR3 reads TGTGCCAGCAGCCAAGAAAGGAACAGGGGGCTAGACAATGAGCAGTTCTTC.

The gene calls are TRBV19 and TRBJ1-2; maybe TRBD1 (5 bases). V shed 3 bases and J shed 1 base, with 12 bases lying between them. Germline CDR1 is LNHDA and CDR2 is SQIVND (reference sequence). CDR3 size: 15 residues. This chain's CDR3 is CASSIRVGGNYGYTF. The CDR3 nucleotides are TGTGCCAGTAGTATCAGGGTAGGAGGTAACTATGGCTACACCTTC.

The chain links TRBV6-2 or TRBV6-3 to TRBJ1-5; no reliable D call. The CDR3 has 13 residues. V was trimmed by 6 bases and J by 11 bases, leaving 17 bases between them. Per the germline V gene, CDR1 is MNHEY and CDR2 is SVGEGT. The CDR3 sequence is CASSPQLITAQHF. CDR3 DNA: TGTGCCAGCAGCCCACAGTTGATTACGGCCCAGCATTTT.

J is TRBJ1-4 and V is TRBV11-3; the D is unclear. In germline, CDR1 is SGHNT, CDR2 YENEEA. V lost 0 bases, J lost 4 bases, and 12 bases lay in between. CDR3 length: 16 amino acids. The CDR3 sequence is CASSLEYWVCNEKLFF. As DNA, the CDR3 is TGTGCCAGCAGCTTAGAGTATTGGGTTTGTAATGAAAAACTGTTTTTT.

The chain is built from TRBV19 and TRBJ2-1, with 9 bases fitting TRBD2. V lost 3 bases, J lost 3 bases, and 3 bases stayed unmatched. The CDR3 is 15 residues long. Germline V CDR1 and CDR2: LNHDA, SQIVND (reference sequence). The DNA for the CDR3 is TGTGCCAGTAGTATCACTAGCGGGTTCTACAATGAGCAGTTCTTC. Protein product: CASSITSGFYNEQFF.

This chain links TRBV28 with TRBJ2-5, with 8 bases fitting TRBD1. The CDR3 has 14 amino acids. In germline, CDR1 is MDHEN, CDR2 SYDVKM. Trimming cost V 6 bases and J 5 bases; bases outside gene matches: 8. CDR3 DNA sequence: TGTGCCAGCAGCCCTCTACAGGGGGGTGAGACCCAGTACTTC. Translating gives CASSPLQGGETQYF.

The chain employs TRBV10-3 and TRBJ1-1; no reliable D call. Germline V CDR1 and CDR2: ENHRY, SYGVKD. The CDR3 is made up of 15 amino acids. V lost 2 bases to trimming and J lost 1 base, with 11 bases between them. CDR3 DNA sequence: TGTGCCATCAGTGAGATTATCAAGGAGAACACTGAAGCTTTCTTT. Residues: CAISEIIKENTEAFF.

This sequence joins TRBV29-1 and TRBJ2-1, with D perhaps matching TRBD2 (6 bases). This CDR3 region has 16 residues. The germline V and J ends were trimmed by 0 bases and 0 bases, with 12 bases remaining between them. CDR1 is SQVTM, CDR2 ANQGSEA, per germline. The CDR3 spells CSVEDLEGRSYNEQFF. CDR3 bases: TGCAGCGTTGAAGATCTGGAGGGGCGCTCCTACAATGAGCAGTTCTTC.

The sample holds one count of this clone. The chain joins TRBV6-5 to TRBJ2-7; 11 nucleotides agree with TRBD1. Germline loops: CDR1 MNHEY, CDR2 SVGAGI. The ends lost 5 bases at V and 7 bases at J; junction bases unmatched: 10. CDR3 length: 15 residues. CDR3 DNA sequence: TGTGCCAGCAGTCTTACCGGGACAGGGGGTTGGGAGCAGTACTTC. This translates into CASSLTGTGGWEQYF.

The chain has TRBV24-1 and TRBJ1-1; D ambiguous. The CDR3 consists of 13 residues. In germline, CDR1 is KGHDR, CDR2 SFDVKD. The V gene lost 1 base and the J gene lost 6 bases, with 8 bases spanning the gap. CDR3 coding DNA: TGTGCCACCAGTGATTTCGGGAGGTCTGAAGCTTTCTTT. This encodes CATSDFGRSEAFF.

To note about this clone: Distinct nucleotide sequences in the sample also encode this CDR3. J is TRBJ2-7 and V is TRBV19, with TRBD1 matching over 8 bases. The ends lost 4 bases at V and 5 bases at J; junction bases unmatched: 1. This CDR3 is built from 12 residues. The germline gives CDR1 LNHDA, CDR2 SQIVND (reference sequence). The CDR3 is CASSRTGNEQYF. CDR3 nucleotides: TGTGCCAGTAGTAGGACAGGGAACGAGCAGTACTTC. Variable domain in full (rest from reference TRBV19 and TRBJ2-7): DGGITQSPKYLFRKEGQNVTLSCEQNLNHDAMYWYRQDPGQGLRLIYYSQIVNDFQKGDIAEGYSVSREKKESFPLTVTSAQKNPTAFYLCASSRTGNEQYFGPGTRLTVT.

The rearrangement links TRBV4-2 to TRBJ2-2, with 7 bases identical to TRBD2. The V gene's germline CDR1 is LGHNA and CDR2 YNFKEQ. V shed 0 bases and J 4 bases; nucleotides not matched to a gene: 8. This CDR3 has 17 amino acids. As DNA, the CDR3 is TGTGCCAGCAGCCAAGAAACTCGACTAGCAATCACCGGGGAGCTGTTTTTT. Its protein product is CASSQETRLAITGELFF.

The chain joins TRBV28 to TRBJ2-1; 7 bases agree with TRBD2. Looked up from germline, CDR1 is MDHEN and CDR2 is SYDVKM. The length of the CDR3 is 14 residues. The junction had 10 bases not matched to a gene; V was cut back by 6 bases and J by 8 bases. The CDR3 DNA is TGTGCCAGCAGCCAAGCGGGAACGAGGCATGAGCAGTTCTTC. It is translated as CASSQAGTRHEQFF.

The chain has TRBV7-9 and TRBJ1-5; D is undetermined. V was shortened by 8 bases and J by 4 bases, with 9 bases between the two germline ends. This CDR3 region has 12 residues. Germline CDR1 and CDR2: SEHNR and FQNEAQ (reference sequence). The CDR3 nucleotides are TGTGCCAGCGGAGAACAAAATCAGCCCCAGCATTTT. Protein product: CASGEQNQPQHF.

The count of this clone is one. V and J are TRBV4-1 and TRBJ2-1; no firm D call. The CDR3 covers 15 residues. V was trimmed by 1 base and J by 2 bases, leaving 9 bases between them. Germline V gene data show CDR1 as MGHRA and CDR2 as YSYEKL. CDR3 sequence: CASSQGGRAYNEQFF. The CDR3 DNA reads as TGCGCCAGCAGCCAAGGCGGTCGGGCCTACAATGAGCAGTTCTTC.

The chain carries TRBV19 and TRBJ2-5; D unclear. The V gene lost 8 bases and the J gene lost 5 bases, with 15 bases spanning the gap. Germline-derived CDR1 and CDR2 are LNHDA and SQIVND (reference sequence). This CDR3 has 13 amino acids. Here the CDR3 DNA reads TGTGCCAGTCAGTCTGGGTATAGGGAGACCCAGTACTTC. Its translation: CASQSGYRETQYF.

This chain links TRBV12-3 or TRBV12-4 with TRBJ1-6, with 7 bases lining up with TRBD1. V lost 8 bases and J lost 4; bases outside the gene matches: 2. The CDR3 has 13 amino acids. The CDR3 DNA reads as TGTGCCAGCGGGACAGCGTATAATTCACCCCTCCACTTT. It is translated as CASGTAYNSPLHF.

This CDR3 reads CASSSLSESSYNEQFF. The CDR3 bases are TGTGCCAGCAGCTCACTCAGCGAAAGCTCCTACAATGAGCAGTTCTTC. The chain carries TRBV7-8 and TRBJ2-1; D is uncertain. There are 16 residues in the CDR3. Trimming cost V 4 bases and J 0 bases, with 13 bases left between them. Germline CDR1 reads SGHVS; CDR2 reads FQNEAQ.

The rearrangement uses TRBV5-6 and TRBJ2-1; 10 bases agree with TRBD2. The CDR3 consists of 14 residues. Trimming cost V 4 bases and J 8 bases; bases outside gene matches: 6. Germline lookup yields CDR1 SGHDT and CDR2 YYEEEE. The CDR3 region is CASSGLAGVHEQFF. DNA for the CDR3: TGTGCCAGCAGCGGGCTAGCGGGAGTTCATGAGCAGTTCTTC.

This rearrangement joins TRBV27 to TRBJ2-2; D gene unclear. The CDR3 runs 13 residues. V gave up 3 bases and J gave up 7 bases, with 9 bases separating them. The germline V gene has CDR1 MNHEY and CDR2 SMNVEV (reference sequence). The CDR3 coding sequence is TGTGCCAGCAGTTTCGGTGATAACGGGGAGCTGTTTTTT. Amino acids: CASSFGDNGELFF.